The 22 T cell receptor beta chains below come from one sample, sequenced in a study of cytomegalovirus exposure and HLA in healthy donors. PCR primers comprised 60 Vbeta and 13 Jbeta primers. The method was immunoSEQ multiplex PCR; TCRdb's version includes in-frame clones alone and lacks a portion of them. The profile shows about 150,000 clones, roughly 85% of them singletons. Sequencing input: PBMCs. These receptors were taken from a boy younger than 10 in good health and CMV-seronegative.

The chain employs TRBV28 and TRBJ2-5; 12 nucleotides match TRBD2. Germline CDR1 MDHEN, CDR2 SYDVKM. The CDR3 contains 13 residues. V lost 6 bases and J lost 7; bases outside the gene matches: 3. The chain's CDR3 is CASSLAGGRTQYF. The CDR3 nucleotides read TGTGCCAGCAGCCTAGCGGGGGGGAGGACCCAGTACTTC.

The rearrangement uses TRBV28 and TRBJ1-2; 10 nucleotides line up with TRBD1. The V segment lost 5 bases and the J segment 2 bases; nucleotides outside the gene matches: 8. From germline, CDR1 is MDHEN and CDR2 SYDVKM. The CDR3 has 16 residues. The DNA for the CDR3 is TGTGCCAGCAGTACGACAGGGGGCGATAGGAACTATGGCTACACCTTC. Translating it yields CASSTTGGDRNYGYTF.

The V call is TRBV28, the J call TRBJ2-7, with 7 positions matching TRBD2. The CDR3 is made up of 11 amino acids. The V gene end was trimmed by 3 bases and the J gene end by 7 bases; junction bases not matched to a gene: 0. Per the germline V gene, CDR1 is MDHEN and CDR2 is SYDVKM. The CDR3 sequence is CASSLGGEQYF. The DNA of the CDR3 is TGTGCCAGCAGTTTGGGGGGGGAGCAGTACTTC.

The CDR3 here is CASSLGDRVAGANVLTF. The CDR3 DNA follows: TGTGCCAGCAGCCTCGGGGACAGGGTTGCTGGGGCCAACGTCCTGACTTTC. The chain uses TRBV5-4 and TRBJ2-6; TRBD1 matches 9 bases. Per germline, CDR1 SGHNT and CDR2 YYREEE (reference sequence). The J segment lost 2 bases and the V segment lost 4 bases, leaving 7 bases of the junction unmatched. This CDR3 is 17 amino acids long. Full variable domain (rest looked up from reference TRBV5-4 and TRBJ2-6): ETGVTQSPTHLIKTRGQQVTLRCSSQSGHNTVSWYQQALGQGPQFIFQYYREEENGRGNFPPRFSGLQFPNYSSELNVNALELDDSALYLCASSLGDRVAGANVLTFGAGSRLTVL.

This clone was seen just once. This rearrangement joins TRBV9 to TRBJ2-7; D is uncertain. CDR3 length: 14 residues. Germline V lookup: CDR1 SGDLS, CDR2 YYNGEE. Trimming took 0 bases from V and 2 from J, leaving 9 bases between them. CDR3 DNA sequence: TGTGCCAGCAGCGTAGGATCAGTAACCTACGAGCAGTACTTC. It codes for CASSVGSVTYEQYF. The variable domain in full, with the rest retrieved from reference TRBV9 and TRBJ2-7, is DSGVTQTPKHLITATGQRVTLRCSPRSGDLSVYWYQQSLDQGLQFLIQYYNGEERAKGNILERFSAQQFPDLHSELNLSSLELGDSALYFCASSVGSVTYEQYFGPGTRLTVT.

This CDR3 reads CASSSRDRENEQYF. The CDR3 region has the DNA TGTGCCAGCTCTTCCCGGGACAGGGAAAACGAGCAGTACTTC. The chain is built from TRBV18 and TRBJ2-7, with 9 bases lining up with TRBD1. CDR3 length: 14 residues. The germline V gene encodes CDR1 KGHSH and CDR2 LQKENI. Trimming removed 6 bases from V and 5 bases from J; junction bases left unmatched: 8.

The chain is built from TRBV28 and TRBJ2-2, with 8 bases that match TRBD1. This CDR3 has 15 amino acids. The J segment lost 4 bases and the V segment lost 3 bases, leaving 4 bases of the junction unmatched. Germline V gene lookup returns CDR1 MDHEN and CDR2 SYDVKM. CDR3 sequence: CASSFGTGPTGELFF. The CDR3 DNA follows: TGTGCCAGCAGTTTCGGGACAGGCCCCACCGGGGAGCTGTTTTTT.

The chain joins TRBV6-5 to TRBJ2-3, with D possibly being TRBD1 (6 bases). Germline V gives CDR1 MNHEY, CDR2 SVGAGI. The CDR3 loop spans 15 amino acids. V lost 7 bases to trimming and J lost 2 bases, with 16 bases between them. CDR3 DNA: TGTGCCAGCATCGAGAGGGCAGGGGTCACAGATACGCAGTATTTT. As protein: CASIERAGVTDTQYF.

The genes are TRBV27 and TRBJ2-1; 9 bases align to TRBD2. The V segment lost 7 bases and the J segment 6 bases; nucleotides outside the gene matches: 22. There are 19 residues in the CDR3. The germline CDR1 and CDR2 sequences are MNHEY and SMNVEV (reference sequence). The CDR3 region is CASTETGLAKLRTFNEQFF. The CDR3 region has the DNA TGTGCCAGCACCGAAACGGGACTAGCAAAATTGCGGACCTTCAATGAGCAGTTCTTC.

V gene TRBV2 combines with J gene TRBJ2-7, with TRBD1 matching 11 bases. Germline CDR1 and CDR2: SNHLY and FYNNEI. The V segment lost 5 bases and the J segment 12 bases; nucleotides outside the gene matches: 12. The CDR3 totals 14 residues. This CDR3 is CASSLLPGQGDLYF. The DNA for the CDR3 is TGTGCCAGCAGTTTGTTACCGGGACAGGGGGACTTGTACTTC. Looking up the rest from reference TRBV2 and TRBJ2-7 gives the full variable domain: EPEVTQTPSHQVTQMGQEVILRCVPISNHLYFYWYRQILGQKVEFLVSFYNNEISEKSEIFDDQFSVERPDGSNFTLKIRSTKLEDSAMYFCASSLLPGQGDLYFGPGTRLTVT.

The chain links TRBV6-4 to TRBJ2-3; possible D gene TRBD1, 6 bases. Germline CDR1 is MRHNA and CDR2 is SNTAGT. The CDR3 has 15 residues. Trimming pared 6 bases from V and 0 bases from J, leaving 13 bases between. CDR3 residues: CASRAEGVSTDTQYF. Written as DNA, the CDR3 is TGTGCCAGCAGAGCTGAGGGGGTTAGCACAGATACGCAGTATTTT.

The chain is built from TRBV11-2 and TRBJ2-3; 7 bases map to TRBD2. The germline V gene encodes CDR1 SGHAT and CDR2 FQNNGV. CDR3 length: 15 residues. Trimming cost V 8 bases and J 5 bases; bases outside gene matches: 13. The CDR3 region is CASGLWAGAGDTQYF. Written as DNA, the CDR3 is TGTGCCAGCGGCCTCTGGGCGGGAGCAGGAGATACGCAGTATTTT.

This clone was detected only once. The chain joins TRBV28 to TRBJ1-2; D is undetermined. The CDR3 sequence is 13 residues long. The V end lost 4 bases, the J end lost 11 bases, and 17 bases lay between the germline ends. Germline V gene lookup returns CDR1 MDHEN and CDR2 SYDVKM. CDR3 coding DNA: TGTGCCAGCAGTTCCCCTCCAGCGGGGAATTACACCTTC. Translated, it gives CASSSPPAGNYTF.

The chain recombines TRBV4-2 with TRBJ2-1; D remains ambiguous. V lost 0 bases, J lost 6 bases, and 12 bases lay in between. This CDR3 has 15 amino acids. The germline CDR1 and CDR2 sequences are LGHNA and YNFKEQ. DNA of the CDR3: TGTGCCAGCAGCCAAGATCCTCAATTAGCCAATGAGCAGTTCTTC. The encoded protein is CASSQDPQLANEQFF.

V usage is TRBV2 and J usage is TRBJ2-2; possible D gene TRBD2, 6 bases. The CDR3 contains 14 residues. The germline V gene has CDR1 SNHLY and CDR2 FYNNEI. V was pared by 7 bases and J by 5 bases, with 14 bases between. The CDR3 nucleotides are TGTGCCAGCAAAACGCGCGGGGATACCGGGGAGCTGTTTTTT. Protein sequence: CASKTRGDTGELFF.

This clone was seen a few times. The CDR3 DNA follows: TGTGCCACCCGTACAGGGGAAGCCTACAATGAGCAGTTCTTC. It yields the protein CATRTGEAYNEQFF. The chain has TRBV10-3 and TRBJ2-1, with TRBD1 matching over 7 bases. CDR1 ENHRY and CDR2 SYGVKD come from the germline V gene. The V and J ends lost 10 bases and 2 bases, in that order; junction bases with no gene match: 8. CDR3 length: 14 amino acids.

The chain combines TRBV6-1 with TRBJ2-4; D may be TRBD2 (6 bases). The CDR3 contains 16 residues. Deletions cut 3 bases from V and 0 bases from J, with 12 bases between. Germline loops: CDR1 MNHNS, CDR2 SASEGT. Written as DNA, the CDR3 is TGTGCCAGCAGTGATGAGGGAGCGGGAGCCAAAAACATTCAGTACTTC. As protein: CASSDEGAGAKNIQYF.

The chain recombines TRBV2 with TRBJ1-1; TRBD1 aligns across 10 bases. Germline lookup yields CDR1 SNHLY and CDR2 FYNNEI. V gave up 9 bases and J gave up 3 bases; unmatched junction bases: 7. This CDR3 spans 14 amino acids. The CDR3 reads CARLRTGGYTEAFF. Here the CDR3 DNA reads TGTGCCAGATTAAGGACAGGGGGATACACTGAAGCTTTCTTT.

The rearrangement uses TRBV6-1 and TRBJ2-1; a weak D match, TRBD2 (6 bases). This CDR3 has 15 amino acids. V dropped 1 base and J dropped 1 base, with 8 bases sitting between them. Germline values: CDR1 MNHNS, CDR2 SASEGT. The CDR3 sequence: CASSEGRVSYNEQFF. The CDR3 coding sequence is TGTGCCAGCAGTGAAGGGAGGGTTTCCTACAATGAGCAGTTCTTC.

DNA of the CDR3: TGTGCCTGGAGTGCAGCAGGGGTTAATGAAAAACTGTTTTTT. Translation gives CAWSAAGVNEKLFF. V is TRBV30 and J is TRBJ1-4; maybe TRBD1 (6 bases). The CDR3 sequence is 14 residues long. The V end lost 1 base, the J end lost 4 bases, and 10 bases lay between the germline ends. Germline assignment: CDR1 GTSNPN and CDR2 SVGIG (reference sequence).

This rearrangement joins TRBV14 to TRBJ1-4; 9 bases map to TRBD1. The CDR3 extends over 15 amino acids. Germline V lookup: CDR1 SGHDN, CDR2 FVKESK. V dropped 6 bases and J dropped 8; count of bases not matched to a gene: 10. DNA of the CDR3: TGTGCCAGCAGTCTAACCGGGACAGGGAAGGAAAAACTGTTTTTT. Its translation is CASSLTGTGKEKLFF. The full variable domain, in which reference TRBV14 and TRBJ1-4 provide the parts outside the CDR3, is EAGVTQFPSHSVIEKGQTVTLRCDPISGHDNLYWYRRVMGKEIKFLLHFVKESKQDESGMPNNRFLAERTGGTYSTLKVQPAELEDSGVYFCASSLTGTGKEKLFFGSGTQLSVL.

The sample holds one count of this clone. The chain recombines TRBV9 with TRBJ2-1, with 16 bases lining up with TRBD2. V was pared by 3 bases and J by 14 bases, with 5 bases of the junction left unmatched. Germline CDR1 SGDLS, CDR2 YYNGEE. This CDR3 is 14 amino acids long. CDR3 loop: CASSEGLAGGPEFF. CDR3 bases: TGTGCCAGCAGCGAGGGACTAGCGGGGGGGCCTGAGTTCTTC.